This T cell receptor beta chain stems from a study of cytomegalovirus exposure and HLA in healthy donors. The overall study: A preliminary data release comprised tens of millions of unique TCRs obtained from HLA-typed donors.

Overall study results and limits: By a later analysis, the bulk of CMV-associated TCR beta chains appeared HLA-restricted. Reportedly, TCR beta sequences accurately predicted HLA-A and HLA-B alleles in most subjects. The authors later linked a missense DCLRE1C variant to TCR beta V- and J-gene trimming.

The study ran its PCR with 60 Vbeta and 13 Jbeta primers. The method was immunoSEQ multiplex PCR; TCRdb's version includes in-frame clones alone and lacks a portion of them. This sample has some 140,000 clones; around four fifths occur once, and the top ten carry 1.5%. A note on this clone: Antigen unknown.

The V and J ends lost 4 bases and 7 bases, in that order; junction bases with no gene match: 6. CDR1 SGHDN and CDR2 FVKESK come from the germline V gene. The CDR3 consists of 13 residues. Sequencing was performed on PBMCs. The genes are TRBV14 and TRBJ1-1; 7 positions match TRBD1. The source of this sequence is a man aged 35-49 years in good health and CMV-seronegative. In DNA, the CDR3 is TGTGCCAGCAGCCGAATACAGGGGTTTGAAGCTTTCTTT. It yields the protein CASSRIQGFEAFF.